This T cell receptor beta chain appears in the sequencing data of a study of blood T cell repertoires in COVID-19. Study-level information: PBMCs, B-cell-depleted T cells, or T cells provided the cDNA or gDNA that made up the material.

During active infection, Seattle patients enrolled and were then monitored through disease. Methods used by the authors: Amplified reference gene primers provided the basis for estimating nucleated cell counts. Method: immunoSEQ multiplex PCR; TCRdb's copy keeps in-frame clones and lacks some. That table supplies the V and J calls and clone size; D and trimming were determined from the DNA. The table lists about 150,000 clones, approximately 85% of them singletons. With 7 bases removed from V and 5 bases from J, the gap between germline ends came to 21 bases. The CDR3 is 16 amino acids. CDR1 SGHTA and CDR2 FQGNSA come from the germline V gene.

This TCR was recovered from a woman older than 75 with COVID-19, enrolled during active disease. The V and J genes are TRBV7-2 and TRBJ1-5, with TRBD1 as a possible D gene (5 bases). Sequences were obtained from peripheral blood. CDR3 residues: CASKTGGGWNDQPQHF. In DNA form, the CDR3 reads TGTGCCAGCAAAACGGGGGGGGGATGGAATGATCAGCCCCAGCATTTT.